This TCR beta chain originates from a study of Graves' ophthalmopathy and Graves' hyperthyroidism. Notes on the study in general: Sensitivity reached more than 70% and specificity around 72% when the model predicted ophthalmopathy progression.

CDR3 regions of TCR beta were amplified from RNA transcripts. Investigators did first-round RT-PCR with HTBI primers, then second-round multiplex PCR. TCRdb re-derived calls from the multiplex PCR reads in MiXCR, one entry per CDR3 protein. The sample contains approximately 210,000 distinct CDR3 sequences, 25% to 35% of which appear only once. This clonotype has ten or more counts. The antigen is unknown. The material sequenced was peripheral blood. The TCR originated in a man in his fifties or sixties with Graves' ophthalmopathy.

For the CDR3, the DNA is TGTGCCAGCAGCCAGACCGGAGAGGCCAAAAACATTCAGTACTTC. As protein: CASSQTGEAKNIQYF. This chain joins TRBV4-2 and TRBJ2-4; D is uncertain. The CDR3 has 15 residues. Germline V gene data show CDR1 as LGHNA and CDR2 as YNFKEQ. Trimming took off 3 bases at V and 1 base at J, with 10 bases between the two ends.